This T cell receptor (beta chain) was captured in a study of chemoradiotherapy in HPV16-positive cancers. Germline trimming cut 6 bases from V and 8 bases from J; bases unmatched to any gene: 9. The CDR3 runs 15 residues. Germline V lookup: CDR1 MRHNA, CDR2 SNTAGT. Profiled with immunoSEQ multiplex PCR; TCRdb holds only in-frame clones, not every one. The profile shows about 4,000 clones, roughly 85% of them singletons. Repeated repertoire sampling spanned the course of chemoradiotherapy. J is TRBJ2-1 and V is TRBV6-4, with 11 bases matching TRBD2. The receptor's source is a human donor with HPV-associated anogenital cancer. The specimen comprised tumor tissue, sampled from a patient who underwent chemoradiotherapy. CDR3 protein: CASSLSSGGADEQFF. In DNA, the CDR3 is TGTGCCAGCAGCCTGAGTAGCGGGGGGGCCGATGAGCAGTTCTTC.